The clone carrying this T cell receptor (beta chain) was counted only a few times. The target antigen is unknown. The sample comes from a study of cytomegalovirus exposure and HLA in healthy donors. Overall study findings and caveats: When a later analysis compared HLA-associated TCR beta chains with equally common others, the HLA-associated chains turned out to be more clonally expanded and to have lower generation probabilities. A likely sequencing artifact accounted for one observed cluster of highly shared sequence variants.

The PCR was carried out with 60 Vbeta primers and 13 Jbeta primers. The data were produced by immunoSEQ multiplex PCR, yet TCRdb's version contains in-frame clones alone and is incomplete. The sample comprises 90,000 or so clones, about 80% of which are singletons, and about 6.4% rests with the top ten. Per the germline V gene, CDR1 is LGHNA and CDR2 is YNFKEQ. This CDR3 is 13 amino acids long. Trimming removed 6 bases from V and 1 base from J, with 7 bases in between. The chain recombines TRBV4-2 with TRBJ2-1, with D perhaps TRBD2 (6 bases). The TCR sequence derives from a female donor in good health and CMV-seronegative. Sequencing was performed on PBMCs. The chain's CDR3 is CASRRGSYNEQFF. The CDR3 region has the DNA TGTGCCAGCAGACGGGGGTCCTACAATGAGCAGTTCTTC.